This T cell receptor beta chain was observed in a study of Graves' ophthalmopathy and Graves' hyperthyroidism (dated by TCRdb to 2016 to 2019). About the investigation overall: Peripheral blood was collected at initial diagnosis, prior to any treatment. For independent validation, a separate cohort was made up of 18 hyperthyroidism patients plus 17 patients who later progressed from hyperthyroidism to ophthalmopathy. The study used signatures of the TCR beta repertoire to tell Graves' ophthalmopathy apart from Graves' hyperthyroidism and to predict which patients would progress to ophthalmopathy. For training and testing, the 100 or so patients in the discovery cohort were randomly divided in a 7:3 ratio. To explore V-J signatures distinguishing ophthalmopathy from hyperthyroidism, a discovery set of under 110 patients (about 41 ophthalmopathy, roughly 60 stable hyperthyroidism) was enrolled. In roughly six hyperthyroidism patients, the T-cell repertoires found in thyroid tissue were compared with those found in blood. After sampling, hyperthyroidism patients received methimazole starting at 30 mg daily, and ophthalmopathy patients received high-dose intravenous methylprednisolone. In total, over 130 blood samples were TCR-sequenced: approximately 40 ophthalmopathy, some 72 hyperthyroidism and roughly 17 hyperthyroidism-to-ophthalmopathy patients. The paper's findings and limits, for the study overall: In validation, the model predicted ophthalmopathy progression with 70.59% sensitivity and approximately 78% specificity; eleven to twelve predicted patients were CT-confirmed with GO in a median of about 6.2 months. Ophthalmopathy was separated from stable hyperthyroidism by the 13-signature model with about 85% sensitivity and roughly 82% specificity in cross-validation and with 80%/75% in the test set. Most expanded thyroid clonotypes with frequency above 0.001 were also detected in blood, suggesting blood repertoires may reflect the thyroid immune response. Sample size was not predetermined statistically, and investigators were not blinded to group allocation.

This clonotype has ten or more counts. Its recognized antigen is unknown. Base-call qualities are not available, and no considerably larger clone is one nucleotide away. For repertoire sequencing, TCR beta CDR3 regions were amplified from RNA transcripts. The first round of RT-PCR was done with HTBI primers and the Qiagen OneStep RT-PCR kit, and was followed by a second round of multiplex PCR, then size selection and purification. The libraries underwent paired-end sequencing with 100 bp reads on an Illumina HiSeq2000. The published analysis was carried out like this. SOAPnuke was used to process the reads, throwing out any read that had adapters, had uncalled bases, had a mean Phred below 15, or lacked an exact constant-primer or identifier match. COPE v1.2.5 was used to merge the high-quality paired reads. Each unique nucleotide sequence was defined as a clonotype, and clonotypes were aligned to IMGT TRB V, D and J references with MiTCR v1.1. Only V-J combinations with frequency above 0.0001 were analysed, covering around 99% of repertoires. A TCR clonal expansion and chaos score per V-J combination was defined as the ratio of F50 clonal expansion to chaos observed in the TCRdist matrix. Features were reduced by Welch's t-statistics and random forest to 10 to 15 V-J combinations, which fed a naive Bayes classifier. Thyroid-blood repertoire similarity was quantified with the Morisita-Horn index. In TCRdb, the public reads were trimmed at Q25 with fastp and aligned with MiXCR, with productive beta chains retained. Each entry merges the rows of one CDR3 protein and shows their most common DNA and genes. None of the V and J calls come from the authors' own analysis; TCRdb made them. A total of fewer than 400,000 distinct CDR3 sequences appear in this sample, around 20% of them only once. About 1.4% of the sample lies in the top ten.

Patients with ophthalmopathy had moderately to severely active disease, with a Clinical Activity Score of 3 or more, a NOSPECS grade of 4 or more, and a disease duration of less than 3 months. Patients with other autoimmune diseases, uncontrolled infections, pregnancy or lactation were excluded from the study. Clinical symptoms, serum thyroxine, TRAb, thyroid ultrasound and orbital computed tomography formed the basis of the diagnosis. PBMCs were isolated from 7.5 to 10 ml of fresh peripheral blood by Ficoll-Paque density gradient centrifugation. Total RNA was extracted using Trizol reagent, and RNA quality was checked on an Agilent 2100 Bioanalyzer. The CDR3 has 12 amino acids, counting the end cysteine and phenylalanine. The retained sequence is limited to the CDR3, 36 bases, with the frame set at the first base. V drops 7 bases and J drops 3 bases, leaving 10 bases in between. CDR1 and CDR2 are read off the germline V gene (reference sequence) as SGHAT and FQDESV.

Sequencing used peripheral blood. The chain was built from TRBV11-1 and TRBJ2-7, with no confidently assigned D gene. This TCR derives from a woman aged 18-30 years with Graves' ophthalmopathy. Donor details come from another sample of the same person, matched by shared clones. The sequenced DNA: TGTGCCAGCACCCTATACCTCTACGAGCAGTACTTC. This translates into CASTLYLYEQYF.